Listed below are T cell receptor beta chains from one sample, sequenced in a study of cytomegalovirus exposure and HLA in healthy donors. Repertoires were generated with immunoSEQ multiplex PCR, while TCRdb's copy carries only in-frame clones and drops some. The sample carries approximately 150,000 clones, about 72% recorded once. Material for sequencing was PBMCs. Source of these receptors: a man aged 55 to 70 in good health and CMV-seronegative. The conserved cysteine and the conserved F or W are not part of the CDR3 here. D genes are given only for firm matches.

TRBD2,TRBV7-2,TRBJ2-7,ASSLGLAGIYEQY
TRBD2,TRBV5-1,TRBJ2-7,ASSPLGAGGGQY
TRBD1,TRBV5-6,TRBJ1-2,ASSKQGVDGYT
TRBD2,TRBV7-9,TRBJ2-1,ASSLASGSIYEQF
-,TRBV15,TRBJ2-5,ATSRDLPETQY
TRBD2,TRBV14,TRBJ2-3,ASSQGGRAHSSTDTQY
-,TRBV6-5,TRBJ1-2,ASSYAGGALRGYT
TRBD1,TRBV18,TRBJ2-1,ASSPDPGQGNEQF
TRBD1,TRBV7-9,TRBJ2-1,SSSLDYRGRGNNEQF
TRBD1,TRBV19,TRBJ2-7,ASSIRQGAYEQY